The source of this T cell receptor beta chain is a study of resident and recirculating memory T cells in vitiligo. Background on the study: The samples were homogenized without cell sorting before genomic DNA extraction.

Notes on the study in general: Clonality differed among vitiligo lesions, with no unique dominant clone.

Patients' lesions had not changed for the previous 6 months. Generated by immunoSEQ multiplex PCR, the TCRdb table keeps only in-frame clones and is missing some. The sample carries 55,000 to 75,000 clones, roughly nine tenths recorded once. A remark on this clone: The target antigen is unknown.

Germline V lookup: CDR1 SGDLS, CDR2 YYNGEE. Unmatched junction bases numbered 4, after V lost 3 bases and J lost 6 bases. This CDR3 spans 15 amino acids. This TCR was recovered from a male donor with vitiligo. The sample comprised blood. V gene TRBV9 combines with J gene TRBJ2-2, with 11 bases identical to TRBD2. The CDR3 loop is CASSGSGGAAGELFF. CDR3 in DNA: TGTGCCAGCAGCGGTAGCGGGGGGGCTGCCGGGGAGCTGTTTTTT.